This T cell receptor (beta chain) was found in a study of PD-1 blockade in classical Hodgkin lymphoma. Time point described: newly diagnosed, previously untreated cHL patient sample. Purification of CD4+ T cells from thawed PBMCs was performed via magnetic negative selection. TCRdb's table, derived via immunoSEQ multiplex PCR, lists solely in-frame clones and lacks some. The sample records 25,000 to 30,000 clones, roughly nine tenths being singletons. The V gene lost 2 bases and the J gene lost 5 bases, with 12 bases spanning the gap. This CDR3 spans 14 amino acids. CDR1 is LNHNV and CDR2 is YYDKDF in the germline V gene (reference sequence).

The chain couples TRBV15 to TRBJ1-1; unclear D gene. The sequence was obtained from a human donor with classical Hodgkin lymphoma. The sample consisted of CD4+ T cells from blood. Here the CDR3 reads CATSRSGHRTEAFF. In nucleotides, the CDR3 is TGTGCCACCAGCAGATCTGGGCATCGAACTGAAGCTTTCTTT.